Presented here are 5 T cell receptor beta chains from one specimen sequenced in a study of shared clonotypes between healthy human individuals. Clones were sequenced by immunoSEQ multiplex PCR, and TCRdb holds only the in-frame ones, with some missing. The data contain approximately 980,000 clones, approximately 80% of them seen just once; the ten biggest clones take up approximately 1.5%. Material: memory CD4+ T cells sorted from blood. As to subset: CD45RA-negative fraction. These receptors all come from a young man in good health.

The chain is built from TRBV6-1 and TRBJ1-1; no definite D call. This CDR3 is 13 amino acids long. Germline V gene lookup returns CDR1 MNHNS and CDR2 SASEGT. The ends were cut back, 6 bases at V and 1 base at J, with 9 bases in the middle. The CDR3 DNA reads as TGTGCCAGCAGGGGGAAGTCGAACACTGAAGCTTTCTTT. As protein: CASRGKSNTEAFF.

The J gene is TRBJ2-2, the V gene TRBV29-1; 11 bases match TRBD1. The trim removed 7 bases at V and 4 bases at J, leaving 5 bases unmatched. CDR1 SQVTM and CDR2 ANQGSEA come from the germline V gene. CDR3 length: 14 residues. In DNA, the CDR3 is TGCAGCGCGGGACAGGGGGACTTCACCGGGGAGCTGTTTTTT. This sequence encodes CSAGQGDFTGELFF.

The CDR3 loop is CASSYSGTDISPLHF. The CDR3, as DNA: TGTGCCAGCAGTTACTCAGGGACAGATATTTCACCCCTCCACTTT. The J gene is TRBJ1-6, the V gene TRBV6-5; 7 positions agree with TRBD1. In germline, CDR1 is MNHEY, CDR2 SVGAGI. The J segment lost 9 bases and the V segment lost 0 bases, leaving 5 bases of the junction unmatched. There are 15 residues in the CDR3.

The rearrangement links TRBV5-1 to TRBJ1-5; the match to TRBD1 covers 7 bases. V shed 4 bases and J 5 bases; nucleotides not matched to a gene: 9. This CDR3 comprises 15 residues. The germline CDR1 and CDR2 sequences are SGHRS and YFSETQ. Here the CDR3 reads CASSVTGKKDQPQHF. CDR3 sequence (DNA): TGCGCCAGCAGCGTGACAGGGAAGAAAGATCAGCCCCAGCATTTT.

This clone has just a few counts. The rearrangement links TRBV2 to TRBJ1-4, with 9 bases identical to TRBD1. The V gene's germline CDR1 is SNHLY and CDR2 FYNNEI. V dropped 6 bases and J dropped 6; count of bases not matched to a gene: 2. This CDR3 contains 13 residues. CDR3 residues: CASRGQGHEKLFF. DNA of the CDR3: TGTGCCAGCAGGGGACAGGGTCATGAAAAACTGTTTTTT. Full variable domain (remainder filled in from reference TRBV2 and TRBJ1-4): EPEVTQTPSHQVTQMGQEVILRCVPISNHLYFYWYRQILGQKVEFLVSFYNNEISEKSEIFDDQFSVERPDGSNFTLKIRSTKLEDSAMYFCASRGQGHEKLFFGSGTQLSVL.